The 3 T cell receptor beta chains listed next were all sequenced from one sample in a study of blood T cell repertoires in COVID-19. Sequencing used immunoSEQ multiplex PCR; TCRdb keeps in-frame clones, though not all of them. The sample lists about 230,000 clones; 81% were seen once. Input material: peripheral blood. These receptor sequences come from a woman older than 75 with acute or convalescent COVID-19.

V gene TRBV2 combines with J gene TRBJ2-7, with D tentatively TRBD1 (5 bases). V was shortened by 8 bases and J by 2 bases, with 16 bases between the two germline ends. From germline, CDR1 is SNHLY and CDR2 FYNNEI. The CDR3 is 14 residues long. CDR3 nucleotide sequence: TGTGCCAGCCTGGGGATTGGGGCGACCTACGAGCAGTACTTC. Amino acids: CASLGIGATYEQYF.

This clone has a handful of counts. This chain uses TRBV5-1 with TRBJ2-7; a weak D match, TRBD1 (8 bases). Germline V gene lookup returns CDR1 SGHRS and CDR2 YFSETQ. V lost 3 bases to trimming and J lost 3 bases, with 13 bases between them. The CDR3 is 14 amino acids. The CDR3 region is CASSSTGEGYEQYF. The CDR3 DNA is TGCGCCAGCAGCTCGACAGGGGAGGGCTACGAGCAGTACTTC.

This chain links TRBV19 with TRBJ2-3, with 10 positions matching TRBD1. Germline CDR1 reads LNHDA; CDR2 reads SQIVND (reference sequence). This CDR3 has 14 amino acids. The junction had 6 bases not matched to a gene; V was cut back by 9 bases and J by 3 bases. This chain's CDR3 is CARPDRGQTDTQYF. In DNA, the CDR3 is TGTGCCAGGCCTGACAGGGGGCAGACAGATACGCAGTATTTT.